The 24 T cell receptor beta chains below were found in one sample sequenced in a study of T cells in Graves' hyperthyroidism and ophthalmopathy. Authors of the study amplified TCR beta CDR3 regions from RNA transcripts. Initially, a first-round RT-PCR of the TCR CDR3 employed the HTBI primer set. TCRdb reprocessed the multiplex PCR reads via MiXCR and lists one record per CDR3 protein. The data contain 500,000 to 650,000 distinct CDR3 sequences, approximately 15% of them singletons. Specimen: blood. The receptors shown here come from a woman between 40 and 50 years old with Graves' hyperthyroidism.

CDR3 coding DNA: TGTGCCATCAGTTCCAGCGGGAGTTGGTCAGATACGCAGTATTTT. Protein product: CAISSSGSWSDTQYF. The chain has TRBV10-3 and TRBJ2-3; 8 bases line up with TRBD2. The CDR3 runs to 15 residues. Germline assignment: CDR1 ENHRY and CDR2 SYGVKD. Trimming at V came to 5 bases and at J to 4 bases, leaving 8 bases not matched to a gene.

The V gene is TRBV28, the J gene TRBJ2-4; a possible D gene is TRBD2 (6 bases). The CDR3 sequence is 16 residues long. The V end was cut by 0 bases, the J end by 0 bases, with 9 bases between. CDR1 is MDHEN, CDR2 SYDVKM, per germline. The CDR3 region has the DNA TGTGCCAGCAGTTTATGGGGGACTGAAGCCAAAAACATTCAGTACTTC. This sequence encodes CASSLWGTEAKNIQYF.

This clonotype was seen repeatedly, ten times or more. The chain couples TRBV7-8 to TRBJ2-7; D may be TRBD1 or TRBD2 (6 bases each). The CDR3 runs 18 residues. The germline gives CDR1 SGHVS, CDR2 FQNEAQ. Trimming cost V 2 bases and J 1 base, with 21 bases left between them. CDR3 in DNA: TGTGCCAGCAGCTTATACGGGGGCAGGGAAAGTTTTTCCTACGAGCAGTACTTC. This encodes CASSLYGGRESFSYEQYF.

The chain links TRBV2 to TRBJ1-4, with 8 bases identical to TRBD1. Trimming took 6 bases from V and 5 from J; bases not matched to a gene: 14. The germline V gene has CDR1 SNHLY and CDR2 FYNNEI. There are 17 residues in the CDR3. The CDR3 region has the DNA TGTGCCAGCAGACCCTCTCGGACAGGGTTAGGAAATGAAAAACTGTTTTTT. This translates into CASRPSRTGLGNEKLFF.

Ten or more counts support this clonotype. This sequence joins TRBV20-1 and TRBJ2-7; 10 bases agree with TRBD2. V lost 5 bases to trimming and J lost 0 bases; unmatched junction nucleotides: 4. Germline CDR1 is DFQATT and CDR2 is SNEGSKA (reference sequence). The CDR3 is 14 amino acids. The CDR3 protein is CSAGPSGSSYEQYF. CDR3 sequence (DNA): TGCAGTGCTGGCCCTAGCGGGAGCTCCTACGAGCAGTACTTC.

In this sample, this clonotype turned up many times. The chain is built from TRBV12-3 or TRBV12-4 and TRBJ1-2; TRBD1 matches at 7 bases. Trimming took 5 bases from V and 5 from J; bases not matched to a gene: 5. This CDR3 comprises 13 residues. The CDR3 sequence: CASSPGTEYGYTF. The CDR3 DNA sequence: TGTGCCAGCAGTCCAGGGACAGAATATGGCTACACCTTC.

The chain recombines TRBV9 with TRBJ2-1; 10 bases are shared with TRBD2. Germline V lookup: CDR1 SGDLS, CDR2 YYNGEE. This CDR3 has 15 amino acids. The trim removed 0 bases at V and 9 bases at J, leaving 6 bases unmatched. CDR3 amino acids: CASSVEAGGRREQFF. In nucleotides, the CDR3 is TGTGCCAGCAGCGTAGAAGCGGGAGGGCGGCGTGAGCAGTTCTTC.

This chain joins TRBV4-1 and TRBJ2-7; 9 bases match TRBD2. After removal of 1 base from V and 7 bases from J, the junction contained 8 bases not matched to a gene. The V gene's germline CDR1 is MGHRA and CDR2 YSYEKL. This CDR3 is built from 15 residues. CDR3: CASSQGASGAGEQYF. DNA for the CDR3: TGCGCCAGCAGCCAAGGGGCTAGCGGGGCTGGAGAGCAGTACTTC.

This clonotype has more than one count but fewer than ten. V gene TRBV7-9 combines with J gene TRBJ2-1; TRBD2 aligns across 12 bases. There are 15 residues in the CDR3. Germline CDR1 and CDR2: SEHNR and FQNEAQ (reference sequence). V was pared by 2 bases and J by 9 bases, with 5 bases of the junction left unmatched. CDR3 DNA sequence: TGTGCCAGCAGCTTACTAGCGGGAGGGATGGGTGAGCAGTTCTTC. Protein product: CASSLLAGGMGEQFF. Using reference TRBV7-9 and TRBJ2-1 for the parts outside the CDR3, the full variable domain is DTGVSQNPRHKITKRGQNVTFRCDPISEHNRLYWYRQTLGQGPEFLTYFQNEAQLEKSRLLSDRFSAERPKGSFSTLEIQRTEQGDSAMYLCASSLLAGGMGEQFFGPGTRLTVL.

The rearrangement uses TRBV12-3 or TRBV12-4 and TRBJ1-1; 10 nucleotides line up with TRBD1. The trim removed 5 bases at V and 0 bases at J, leaving 3 bases unmatched. The CDR3 is 15 amino acids. CDR3: CASSTGTGVNTEAFF. DNA of the CDR3: TGTGCCAGCAGTACCGGGACAGGGGTGAACACTGAAGCTTTCTTT.

On this clonotype itself: Being one base from a much bigger clone, this may be a read error. This chain connects TRBV19 to TRBJ2-1; TRBD2 matches 13 bases. The length of the CDR3 is 14 residues. The germline CDR1 and CDR2 sequences are LNHDA and SQIVND (reference sequence). The V and J ends lost 11 bases and 9 bases, in that order; junction bases with no gene match: 10. The CDR3 region is CACTPGLAGSEQFF. CDR3 DNA: TGTGCCTGTACTCCGGGACTAGCGGGATCTGAGCAGTTCTTC.

The chain uses TRBV27 and TRBJ1-4; the D is unclear. Germline V gene lookup returns CDR1 MNHEY and CDR2 SMNVEV (reference sequence). The CDR3 runs 14 residues. V was clipped by 5 bases and J by 5 bases, with 12 bases between them. For the CDR3, the DNA is TGTGCCAGCAGTCCCAGCGTGTCCAATGAAAAACTGTTTTTT. It yields the protein CASSPSVSNEKLFF.

V usage is TRBV6-1 and J usage is TRBJ2-6, with TRBD1 matching 9 bases. Per germline, CDR1 MNHNS and CDR2 SASEGT. CDR3 length: 16 residues. Trimming took 8 bases from V and 0 from J; bases not matched to a gene: 5. CDR3 sequence: CASGDRAISGANVLTF. CDR3 coding DNA: TGTGCCAGCGGGGACAGGGCCATCTCTGGGGCCAACGTCCTGACTTTC.

Ten or more counts support this clonotype. This chain links TRBV5-1 with TRBJ2-5; 9 bases are a match to TRBD1. The CDR3 totals 16 residues. Trimming cost V 1 base and J 1 base; bases outside gene matches: 5. CDR1 and CDR2 (germline): SGHRS, YFSETQ. The CDR3 region has the DNA TGCGCCAGCAGCTTGATGACAGGGGGAGTCCAAGAGACCCAGTACTTC. It codes for CASSLMTGGVQETQYF. The complete variable domain, with remaining parts taken from reference TRBV5-1 and TRBJ2-5, reads KAGVTQTPRYLIKTRGQQVTLSCSPISGHRSVSWYQQTPGQGLQFLFEYFSETQRNKGNFPGRFSGRQFSNSRSEMNVSTLELGDSALYLCASSLMTGGVQETQYFGPGTRLLVL.

The genes are TRBV5-6 and TRBJ1-5; D is perhaps TRBD1 (6 bases). Trimming removed 4 bases from V and 7 bases from J, with 18 bases in between. Germline V lookup: CDR1 SGHDT, CDR2 YYEEEE. CDR3 length equals 15 residues. CDR3 sequence (DNA): TGTGCCAGCAGCCCCTCAGGGGCAGGGGCACAGCCCCAGCATTTT. As protein: CASSPSGAGAQPQHF.

The count of this clonotype is one. The gene calls are TRBV30 and TRBJ2-5; no clear D. There are 16 residues in the CDR3. The ends were cut back, 0 bases at V and 3 bases at J, with 17 bases in the middle. Germline-derived CDR1 and CDR2 are GTSNPN and SVGIG (reference sequence). The CDR3 sequence is CAWSVQYERVKETQYF. The DNA of the CDR3 is TGTGCCTGGAGTGTACAATATGAGAGAGTGAAAGAGACCCAGTACTTC. The full variable domain, in which reference TRBV30 and TRBJ2-5 provide the parts outside the CDR3, is SQTIHQWPATLVQPVGSPLSLECTVEGTSNPNLYWYRQAAGRGLQLLFYSVGIGQISSEVPQNLSASRPQDRQFILSSKKLLLSDSGFYLCAWSVQYERVKETQYFGPGTRLLVL.

The chain has TRBV28 and TRBJ1-1; possibly TRBD1 for D (6 bases). The V gene's germline CDR1 is MDHEN and CDR2 SYDVKM. This CDR3 has 12 residues. V was shortened by 4 bases and J by 9 bases, with 12 bases between the two germline ends. The CDR3 here is CASSSTGTKAFF. CDR3 nucleotides: TGTGCCAGCAGTTCAACAGGGACCAAAGCTTTCTTT.

This clonotype was counted many times. The chain's CDR3 is CAWSLGRHPSYEQYF. In DNA form, the CDR3 reads TGTGCCTGGAGTCTGGGCCGCCACCCCTCCTACGAGCAGTACTTC. J is TRBJ2-7 and V is TRBV30; D gene uncertain. The CDR3 totals 15 residues. The germline V and J ends were trimmed by 2 bases and 0 bases, with 14 bases remaining between them. CDR1 and CDR2 from the germline V gene are GTSNPN and SVGIG (reference sequence). Variable domain in full (rest from reference TRBV30 and TRBJ2-7): SQTIHQWPATLVQPVGSPLSLECTVEGTSNPNLYWYRQAAGRGLQLLFYSVGIGQISSEVPQNLSASRPQDRQFILSSKKLLLSDSGFYLCAWSLGRHPSYEQYFGPGTRLTVT.

Many counts were recorded for this clonotype. The chain couples TRBV20-1 to TRBJ2-4; 9 bases line up with TRBD1. Germline V lookup: CDR1 DFQATT, CDR2 SNEGSKA (reference sequence). The CDR3 has 16 amino acids. V lost 3 bases to trimming and J lost 2 bases; unmatched junction nucleotides: 8. CDR3 amino acids: CSARWTGETTKNIQYF. In DNA, the CDR3 is TGCAGTGCTAGGTGGACAGGGGAAACGACCAAAAACATTCAGTACTTC.

This clonotype was seen at least ten times. The chain combines TRBV5-1 with TRBJ1-4; 10 bases align to TRBD1. The V segment lost 2 bases and the J segment 0 bases; nucleotides outside the gene matches: 1. Germline CDR1 is SGHRS and CDR2 is YFSETQ. This CDR3 has 16 amino acids. Here the CDR3 reads CASSFGQGATNEKLFF. CDR3 coding DNA: TGCGCCAGCAGCTTTGGACAGGGGGCAACTAATGAAAAACTGTTTTTT.

The CDR3 nucleotides read TGCGCCAGCAGCTTCTCCGGGACTAGCGGGAGTGATTCCTACAATGAGCAGTTCTTC. This gives the protein CASSFSGTSGSDSYNEQFF. This chain connects TRBV5-1 to TRBJ2-1; TRBD2 matches at 14 bases. The V segment lost 2 bases and the J segment 1 base; nucleotides outside the gene matches: 8. Germline CDR1 reads SGHRS; CDR2 reads YFSETQ. The length of the CDR3 is 19 residues.

This clonotype was observed many times. CDR3 in DNA: TGTGCCAGCAGTTACTCCGCGACAGCTGCTTCACCCCTCCACTTT. Protein: CASSYSATAASPLHF. The chain recombines TRBV6-5 with TRBJ1-6, with a possible D match to TRBD1 (5 bases). V shed 0 bases and J shed 9 bases, with 12 bases lying between them. Germline CDR1 and CDR2: MNHEY and SVGAGI. The CDR3 runs 15 residues.

This clonotype has ten or more counts. The CDR3 DNA is TGTGCCAGCAGTTTATGGGGACAGGGGAGGAGTAACACGGATACGCAGTATTTT. Translating gives CASSLWGQGRSNTDTQYF. J is TRBJ2-3 and V is TRBV27; 10 nucleotides line up with TRBD1. Trimming cost V 1 base and J 6 bases; bases outside gene matches: 13. This CDR3 has 18 residues. CDR1 MNHEY and CDR2 SMNVEV come from the germline V gene (reference sequence).

This clonotype was detected a few times. The rearrangement links TRBV19 to TRBJ1-5, with TRBD1 as a possible D gene (5 bases). The V end was cut by 4 bases, the J end by 7 bases, with 14 bases between. The CDR3 spans 14 residues. Germline CDR1 is LNHDA and CDR2 is SQIVND (reference sequence). This CDR3 is CASSNSGSWQPQHF. CDR3 nucleotides: TGTGCCAGTAGTAACTCAGGGTCGTGGCAGCCCCAGCATTTT. The full variable domain, in which reference TRBV19 and TRBJ1-5 provide the parts outside the CDR3, is DGGITQSPKYLFRKEGQNVTLSCEQNLNHDAMYWYRQDPGQGLRLIYYSQIVNDFQKGDIAEGYSVSREKKESFPLTVTSAQKNPTAFYLCASSNSGSWQPQHFGDGTRLSIL.